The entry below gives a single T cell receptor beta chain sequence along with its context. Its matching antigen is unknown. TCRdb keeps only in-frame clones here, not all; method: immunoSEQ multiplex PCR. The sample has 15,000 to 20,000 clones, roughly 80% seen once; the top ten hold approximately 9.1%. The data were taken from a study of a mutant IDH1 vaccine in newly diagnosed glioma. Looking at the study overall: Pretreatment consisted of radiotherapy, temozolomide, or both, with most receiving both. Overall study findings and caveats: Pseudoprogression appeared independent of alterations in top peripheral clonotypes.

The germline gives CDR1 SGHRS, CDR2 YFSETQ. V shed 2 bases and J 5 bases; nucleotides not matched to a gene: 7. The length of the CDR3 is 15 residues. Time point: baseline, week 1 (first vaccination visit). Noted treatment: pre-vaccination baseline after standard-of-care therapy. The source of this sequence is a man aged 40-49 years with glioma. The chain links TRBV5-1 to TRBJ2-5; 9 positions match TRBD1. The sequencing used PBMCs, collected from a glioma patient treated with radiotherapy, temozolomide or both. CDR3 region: CASSFGGTGSETQYF. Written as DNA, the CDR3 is TGCGCCAGCAGCTTTGGGGGGACAGGGTCTGAGACCCAGTACTTC.